The clone carrying this TCR beta chain was seen at least ten times. The CDR3 covers 14 residues. Germline loops: CDR1 SGHRS, CDR2 YFSETQ. V gave up 3 bases and J gave up 4 bases; unmatched junction bases: 4. These data are taken from a study of neurological immune-mediated disorders. TCRdb re-called the 5' RACE reads with MiXCR, one entry per CDR3 protein. The data contain approximately 48,000 distinct CDR3 sequences, just over 3% of them singletons. The TCR sequence derives from a woman aged 45 to 65 with multiple sclerosis. This rearrangement joins TRBV5-1 to TRBJ2-7, with 10 bases matching TRBD2. The sample was PBMCs. CDR3 residues: CASSSASGSYEQYF. CDR3 in DNA: TGCGCCAGCAGCTCAGCTAGCGGGAGTTACGAGCAGTACTTC.